A single sample is the source of the 22 T cell receptor beta chains below, sequenced in a study of T cells in Graves' hyperthyroidism and ophthalmopathy (dated by TCRdb to about 2019). The library was obtained by multiplex PCR. These reads were obtained on an Illumina HiSeq 2000. Amplification of TCR beta CDR3 regions was carried out from RNA transcripts. A first-round RT-PCR of the TCR CDR3 used the HTBI primer set with the Qiagen OneStep RT-PCR kit. Clones were called with MiXCR by TCRdb after fastp trimmed the public reads at Q25, and only in-frame beta chains were retained. Each record represents a unique CDR3 protein, reported with the most common genes and DNA among its rows. The table for this sample lists 600,000 to 700,000 distinct CDR3 sequences; over 40% of them were counted only once. The biggest ten clones account for 6.5% to 9% of the sample. Input material: peripheral blood or thyroid tissue (not recorded which). The source of these receptors is an adult man with Graves' disease, either hyperthyroidism or ophthalmopathy (not recorded which).

The rearrangement joins TRBV20-1 to TRBJ1-6, with TRBD1 identical over 10 bases. The CDR3 consists of 13 residues. Germline V gene sequence: CDR1 DFQATT, CDR2 SNEGSKA (reference sequence). V shed 8 bases, J shed 7 bases, and the junction held 5 bases outside the gene matches. The CDR3 DNA sequence: TGCAGTACCAGGGACAGGGGAAATTCACCCCTCCACTTT. Translated: CSTRDRGNSPLHF.

The chain uses TRBV9 and TRBJ1-1, with D tentatively TRBD1 (6 bases). CDR1 SGDLS and CDR2 YYNGEE come from the germline V gene. The CDR3 consists of 13 residues. Trimming took off 7 bases at V and 3 bases at J, with 13 bases between the two ends. In DNA form, the CDR3 reads TGTGCCAGCTCACCAGGGGCGCACACTGAAGCTTTCTTT. Its translation: CASSPGAHTEAFF.

This chain uses TRBV28 with TRBJ1-1; D gene unclear. The germline CDR1 and CDR2 sequences are MDHEN and SYDVKM. The CDR3 contains 12 residues. The germline V and J ends were trimmed by 7 bases and 6 bases, with 12 bases remaining between them. CDR3 sequence (DNA): TGTGCCAGCACCCACGGAGGACCTGAAGCTTTCTTT. Its translation is CASTHGGPEAFF.

This clonotype was observed a handful of times. This chain connects TRBV7-8 to TRBJ2-7, with unresolved D. The germline CDR1 and CDR2 sequences are SGHVS and FQNEAQ. The CDR3 totals 12 residues. Trimming took off 8 bases at V and 0 bases at J, with 8 bases between the two ends. The DNA for the CDR3 is TGTGCCAGCCTCTGGAGCTCCTACGAGCAGTACTTC. Its protein product is CASLWSSYEQYF.

V and J are TRBV7-9 and TRBJ2-2, with a tentative D call TRBD2 (6 bases). The CDR3 loop spans 15 amino acids. Trimming pared 5 bases from V and 5 bases from J, leaving 15 bases between. Germline lookup yields CDR1 SEHNR and CDR2 FQNEAQ (reference sequence). The CDR3 region is CASSTPDGTTGELFF. The CDR3 bases are TGTGCCAGCAGCACCCCCGACGGGACTACCGGGGAGCTGTTTTTT. Filled out from reference TRBV7-9 and TRBJ2-2, the complete variable domain reads DTGVSQNPRHKITKRGQNVTFRCDPISEHNRLYWYRQTLGQGPEFLTYFQNEAQLEKSRLLSDRFSAERPKGSFSTLEIQRTEQGDSAMYLCASSTPDGTTGELFFGEGSRLTVL.

This clonotype was counted a few times. The chain is built from TRBV5-1 and TRBJ1-4; 7 nucleotides match TRBD1. From germline, CDR1 is SGHRS and CDR2 YFSETQ. J lost 3 bases, V lost 1 base, and 6 bases had no gene match. This CDR3 is built from 16 residues. The CDR3 sequence is CASSLREGQPNEKLFF. Written as DNA, the CDR3 is TGCGCCAGCAGCTTGCGAGAGGGACAGCCTAATGAAAAACTGTTTTTT.

As concerns this clonotype: A read error may be the cause here, since a much bigger clone is one base away. V is TRBV14 and J is TRBJ2-7; 11 nucleotides agree with TRBD1. The V gene end was trimmed by 6 bases and the J gene end by 6 bases; junction bases not matched to a gene: 4. This CDR3 has 13 amino acids. Germline-derived CDR1 and CDR2 are SGHDN and FVKESK. CDR3 in amino acids: CASSWTGGSEQYF. DNA for the CDR3: TGTGCCAGCAGTTGGACAGGGGGCTCCGAGCAGTACTTC. Based on the CDR3 plus reference TRBV14 and TRBJ2-7, the full variable domain is EAGVTQFPSHSVIEKGQTVTLRCDPISGHDNLYWYRRVMGKEIKFLLHFVKESKQDESGMPNNRFLAERTGGTYSTLKVQPAELEDSGVYFCASSWTGGSEQYFGPGTRLTVT.

This clonotype showed up many times. The V gene is TRBV2, the J gene TRBJ2-2, with D unclear. The V and J ends lost 5 bases and 4 bases respectively, with 11 bases between them. The CDR3 has 14 residues. The germline gives CDR1 SNHLY, CDR2 FYNNEI. The CDR3 nucleotides read TGTGCCAGCAGTCTACAGACTGGCACCGGGGAGCTGTTTTTT. Protein: CASSLQTGTGELFF.

J is TRBJ1-2 and V is TRBV7-9, with D possibly TRBD1 on 5 matching bases. The length of the CDR3 is 17 residues. Germline CDR1 SEHNR, CDR2 FQNEAQ (reference sequence). Trimming shortened V by 5 bases and J by 0 bases, and 19 bases separated the two germline ends. CDR3 nucleotides: TGTGCCAGCAGCCTGCCCCGTGGGGCAGCCCCTAACTATGGCTACACCTTC. As protein: CASSLPRGAAPNYGYTF.

Points on this clonotype: With a much larger clone just one base away, this may be a read error. V gene TRBV7-9 combines with J gene TRBJ1-6, with TRBD1 as a possible D gene (6 bases). The CDR3 is 14 residues long. Germline CDR1 and CDR2: SEHNR and FQNEAQ (reference sequence). Between the trimmed V and J ends, which lost 4 bases and 10 bases, there was a span of 14 bases. CDR3 residues: CASSSTGRGSPLHF. CDR3 DNA: TGTGCCAGCAGCTCAACGGGGAGGGGGTCACCCCTCCACTTT.

The gene calls are TRBV5-1 and TRBJ1-2; perhaps TRBD1 as D (6 bases). CDR1 and CDR2 (germline): SGHRS, YFSETQ. This CDR3 has 15 residues. V lost 2 bases and J lost 4, with 15 bases in between. The CDR3 sequence is CASSFGQLGGYGYTF. The DNA of the CDR3 is TGCGCCAGCAGCTTTGGACAGCTCGGAGGCTATGGCTACACCTTC.

This chain connects TRBV24-1 to TRBJ2-2; 11 nucleotides agree with TRBD1. The CDR3 has 15 residues. Looked up from germline, CDR1 is KGHDR and CDR2 is SFDVKD. Trimming at V came to 11 bases and at J to 5 bases, leaving 9 bases not matched to a gene. This chain's CDR3 is CASRPGQGDTGELFF. The CDR3, as DNA: TGTGCCAGCAGACCGGGACAGGGGGATACCGGGGAGCTGTTTTTT.

This clonotype was seen at least ten times. The rearrangement uses TRBV9 and TRBJ1-2, with TRBD1 matching over 7 bases. Germline V lookup: CDR1 SGDLS, CDR2 YYNGEE. The junction had 14 bases not matched to a gene; V was cut back by 4 bases and J by 8 bases. This CDR3 is 15 amino acids long. This chain's CDR3 is CASSHQGGGPYGYTF. The CDR3 bases are TGTGCCAGCAGCCACCAGGGGGGAGGGCCCTACGGCTACACCTTC.

This clonotype was seen a handful of times. The V and J genes are TRBV29-1 and TRBJ1-2, with TRBD1 as a possible D gene (6 bases). CDR1 SQVTM and CDR2 ANQGSEA come from the germline V gene. The V end was cut by 3 bases, the J end by 1 base, with 18 bases between. The CDR3 length is 16 residues. CDR3 nucleotide sequence: TGCAGCGTTGATGGGGGCCGGGAGACTGTTAACTATGGCTACACCTTC. It yields the protein CSVDGGRETVNYGYTF.

The chain couples TRBV29-1 to TRBJ2-7; possible D gene TRBD1, 6 bases. This CDR3 is 11 amino acids long. The ends were cut back, 4 bases at V and 4 bases at J, with 8 bases in the middle. Germline-derived CDR1 and CDR2 are SQVTM and ANQGSEA. CDR3 protein: CSVAGEYEQYF. CDR3 nucleotides: TGCAGCGTTGCAGGGGAATACGAGCAGTACTTC.

The chain couples TRBV19 to TRBJ1-4; TRBD1 might be the D (6 bases). Trimming removed 9 bases from V and 5 bases from J, with 13 bases in between. Germline CDR1 and CDR2: LNHDA and SQIVND (reference sequence). The CDR3 loop spans 13 amino acids. The CDR3 is CASRKGGNEKLFF. Written as DNA, the CDR3 is TGTGCCAGCAGAAAGGGGGGGAATGAAAAACTGTTTTTT.

The chain has TRBV7-9 and TRBJ2-7; 7 nucleotides agree with TRBD2. Germline CDR1 reads SEHNR; CDR2 reads FQNEAQ (reference sequence). This CDR3 is 12 amino acids long. The V gene end was trimmed by 6 bases and the J gene end by 5 bases; junction bases not matched to a gene: 4. CDR3 nucleotides: TGTGCCAGCAGTGCGCGGGGGAACGAGCAGTACTTC. Translated: CASSARGNEQYF.

The chain couples TRBV15 to TRBJ1-4; D is uncertain. The V end lost 3 bases, the J end lost 8 bases, and 16 bases lay between the germline ends. This CDR3 comprises 15 residues. Germline lookup yields CDR1 LNHNV and CDR2 YYDKDF (reference sequence). CDR3 loop: CATSRTWAGGEKLFF. As DNA, the CDR3 is TGTGCCACCAGCAGGACCTGGGCCGGCGGCGAAAAACTGTTTTTT.

The chain is built from TRBV7-3 and TRBJ1-1; 7 positions agree with TRBD1. This CDR3 has 15 amino acids. The V gene end was trimmed by 4 bases and the J gene end by 3 bases; junction bases not matched to a gene: 8. Germline-derived CDR1 and CDR2 are SGHTA and FQGTGA. CDR3 protein: CASSSSRQGHTEAFF. In nucleotides, the CDR3 is TGTGCCAGCAGCTCCTCCCGACAGGGACACACTGAAGCTTTCTTT. The complete variable domain, with remaining parts taken from reference TRBV7-3 and TRBJ1-1, reads GAGVSQTPSNKVTEKGKYVELRCDPISGHTALYWYRQSLGQGPEFLIYFQGTGAADDSGLPNDRFFAVRPEGSVSTLKIQRTERGDSAVYLCASSSSRQGHTEAFFGQGTRLTVV.

This clonotype was recorded only once. This chain connects TRBV2 to TRBJ1-5; no firm D call. Trimming cost V 5 bases and J 8 bases, with 16 bases left between them. Looked up from germline, CDR1 is SNHLY and CDR2 is FYNNEI. The CDR3 consists of 14 residues. In DNA form, the CDR3 reads TGTGCCAGCAGTCGGAGGGCGACTGAGGAGCCCCAGCATTTT. Residues: CASSRRATEEPQHF.

The gene calls are TRBV15 and TRBJ2-7; D gene ambiguous. Germline assignment: CDR1 LNHNV and CDR2 YYDKDF (reference sequence). V was clipped by 3 bases and J by 2 bases, with 8 bases between them. The CDR3 is 13 residues long. CDR3 DNA sequence: TGTGCCACCAGCAGCGATTCAGCCTACGAGCAGTACTTC. Its translation: CATSSDSAYEQYF.

This rearrangement joins TRBV29-1 to TRBJ2-7; the D gene is possibly TRBD1 (6 bases). Germline V gene lookup returns CDR1 SQVTM and CDR2 ANQGSEA. This CDR3 has 18 residues. The V end lost 0 bases, the J end lost 0 bases, and 21 bases lay between the germline ends. CDR3 sequence reads: CSVEDFGGQGPFSYEQYF. The CDR3 DNA sequence: TGCAGCGTTGAAGATTTTGGGGGCCAGGGACCCTTCTCCTACGAGCAGTACTTC.